Sequencing of this TCR beta chain was carried out in a study of blood T cell repertoires in COVID-19. Original data processing: Reference gene primers were amplified, and this amplification served to estimate nucleated cell counts. Generated by immunoSEQ multiplex PCR, the TCRdb table keeps only in-frame clones and is missing some. The DNA was the basis for D and trimming; V, J and clone size are from that table. Of 200,000 to 250,000 clones listed, nearly 85% are singletons. The CDR3 consists of 15 residues. CDR1 and CDR2 from the germline V gene are LGHNA and YNFKEQ. With 5 bases removed from V and 8 bases from J, the gap between germline ends came to 16 bases.

What was sequenced was peripheral blood. The receptor's source is a human donor in a cohort sampled during active COVID-19. The chain joins TRBV4-2 to TRBJ1-6; D uncertain. CDR3 nucleotides: TGTGCCAGCAGCTACCGGGAACTAAGGGATTCACCCCTCCACTTT. This codes for CASSYRELRDSPLHF.